The sequence of this T cell receptor (beta chain) was determined in a study of T-cell memory formation after mild COVID-19. TCRdb re-analysed the 5' RACE reads in MiXCR, keeping a single row per CDR3 protein. The sample carries some 450,000 distinct CDR3 sequences, around 20% recorded once. The germline V gene has CDR1 SGHNT and CDR2 YYREEE (reference sequence). Trimming removed 1 base at V and 0 bases at J, with 10 bases between. The CDR3 spans 15 residues. As for this clonotype: What it binds is unknown.

Whole-study findings and limits: Second-wave clones peaking on day 37 lacked confirmed SARS-CoV-2 specificity.

The sample was PBMCs or a T cell subset sorted from them (not recorded which). This TCR came from an adult woman who had mild COVID-19 (a few samples of this study predate the infection). Cell type and time point are not known. The V and J genes are TRBV5-4 and TRBJ2-5, with a weak D call TRBD1 (6 bases). The CDR3 DNA reads TGTGCCAGCAGCTTGCAGGGGACCTACCAAGAGACCCAGTACTTC. Protein product: CASSLQGTYQETQYF. The variable domain in full, with the rest retrieved from reference TRBV5-4 and TRBJ2-5, is ETGVTQSPTHLIKTRGQQVTLRCSSQSGHNTVSWYQQALGQGPQFIFQYYREEENGRGNFPPRFSGLQFPNYSSELNVNALELDDSALYLCASSLQGTYQETQYFGPGTRLLVL.